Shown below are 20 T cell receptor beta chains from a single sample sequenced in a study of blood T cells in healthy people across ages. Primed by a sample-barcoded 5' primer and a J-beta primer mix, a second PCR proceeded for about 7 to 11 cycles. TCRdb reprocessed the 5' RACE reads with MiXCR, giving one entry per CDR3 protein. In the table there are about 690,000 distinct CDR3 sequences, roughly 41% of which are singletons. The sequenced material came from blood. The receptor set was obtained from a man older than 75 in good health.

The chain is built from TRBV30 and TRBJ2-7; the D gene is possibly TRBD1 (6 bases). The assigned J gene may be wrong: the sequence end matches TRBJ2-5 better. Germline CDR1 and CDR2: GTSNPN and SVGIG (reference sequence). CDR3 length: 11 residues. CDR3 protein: CASRDIETQYF. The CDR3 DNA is TGTGCCAGCCGGGACATAGAGACCCAGTACTTC.

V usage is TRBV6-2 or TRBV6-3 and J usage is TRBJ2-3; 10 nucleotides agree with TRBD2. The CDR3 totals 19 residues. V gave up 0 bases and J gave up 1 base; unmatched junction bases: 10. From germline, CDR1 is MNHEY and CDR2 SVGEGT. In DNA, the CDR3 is TGTGCCAGCAGTTACTCGACGGCTAGCGGGAGTAGGGGCACAGATACGCAGTATTTT. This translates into CASSYSTASGSRGTDTQYF.

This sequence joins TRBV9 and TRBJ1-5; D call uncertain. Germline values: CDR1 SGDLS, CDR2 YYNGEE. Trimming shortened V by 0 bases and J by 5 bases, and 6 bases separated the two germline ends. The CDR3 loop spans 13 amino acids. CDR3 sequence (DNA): TGTGCCAGCAGCGTAGGGCCATATCAGCCCCAGCATTTT. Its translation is CASSVGPYQPQHF.

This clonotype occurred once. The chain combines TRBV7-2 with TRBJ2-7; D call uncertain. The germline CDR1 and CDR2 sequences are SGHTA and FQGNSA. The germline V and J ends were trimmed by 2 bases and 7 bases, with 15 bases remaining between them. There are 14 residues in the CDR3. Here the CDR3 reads CASSLNRAYNEQYF. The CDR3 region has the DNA TGTGCCAGCAGCTTAAACCGAGCCTACAATGAGCAGTACTTC.

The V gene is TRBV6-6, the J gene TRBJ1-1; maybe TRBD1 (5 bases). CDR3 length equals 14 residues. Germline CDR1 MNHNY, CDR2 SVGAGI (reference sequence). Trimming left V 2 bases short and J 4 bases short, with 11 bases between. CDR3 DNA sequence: TGTGCCAGCAGTTACGTGGGGGGAAGCACTGAAGCTTTCTTT. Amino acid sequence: CASSYVGGSTEAFF.

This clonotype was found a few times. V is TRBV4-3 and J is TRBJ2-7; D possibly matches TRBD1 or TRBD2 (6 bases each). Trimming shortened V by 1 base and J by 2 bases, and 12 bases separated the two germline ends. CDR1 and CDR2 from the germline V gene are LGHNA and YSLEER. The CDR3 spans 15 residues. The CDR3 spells CASSQASGAAYEQYF. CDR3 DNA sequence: TGCGCCAGCAGCCAAGCATCGGGGGCGGCCTACGAGCAGTACTTC.

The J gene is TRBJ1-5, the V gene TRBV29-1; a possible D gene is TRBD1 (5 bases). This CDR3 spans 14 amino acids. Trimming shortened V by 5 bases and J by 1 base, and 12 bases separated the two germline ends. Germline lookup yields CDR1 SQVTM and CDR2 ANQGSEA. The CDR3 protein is CSVQGPGSNQPQHF. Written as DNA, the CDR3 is TGCAGCGTTCAGGGTCCTGGGAGCAATCAGCCCCAGCATTTT.

As DNA, the CDR3 is TGTGCCTCCAACAAACCGACCGGCCGAGGGGAAGCTTTCTTT. Translation gives CASNKPTGRGEAFF. The chain has TRBV30 and TRBJ1-1; D is ambiguous. Trimming stripped 7 bases from V and 8 bases from J, with 23 bases between. Per the germline V gene, CDR1 is GTSNPN and CDR2 is SVGIG (reference sequence). The CDR3 has 14 residues.

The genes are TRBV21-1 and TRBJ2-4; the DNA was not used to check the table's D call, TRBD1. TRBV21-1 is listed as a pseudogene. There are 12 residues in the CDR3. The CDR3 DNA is TGTGCCAGCGGGGCTCGGGGAAACATTCAGTACTTC. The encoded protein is CASGARGNIQYF.

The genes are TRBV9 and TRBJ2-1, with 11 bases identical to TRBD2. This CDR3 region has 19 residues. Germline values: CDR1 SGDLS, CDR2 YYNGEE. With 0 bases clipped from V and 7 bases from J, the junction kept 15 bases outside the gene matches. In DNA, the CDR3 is TGTGCCAGCAGCGTAGCTCTCGCTAGCGGGGGGCCGCCGGGAAATGAGCAGTTCTTC. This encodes CASSVALASGGPPGNEQFF.

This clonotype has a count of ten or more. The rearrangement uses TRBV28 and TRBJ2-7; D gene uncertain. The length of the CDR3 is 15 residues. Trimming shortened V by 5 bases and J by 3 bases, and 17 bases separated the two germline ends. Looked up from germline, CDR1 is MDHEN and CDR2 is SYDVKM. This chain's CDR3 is CASSGTASIDYEQYF. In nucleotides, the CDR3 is TGTGCCAGCAGTGGTACCGCCAGCATCGACTACGAGCAGTACTTC.

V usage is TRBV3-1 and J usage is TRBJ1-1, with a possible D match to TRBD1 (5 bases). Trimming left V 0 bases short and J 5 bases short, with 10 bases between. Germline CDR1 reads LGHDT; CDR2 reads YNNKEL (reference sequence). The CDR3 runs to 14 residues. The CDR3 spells CASSQDRRGTEAFF. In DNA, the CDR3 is TGTGCCAGCAGCCAAGACAGGAGGGGAACTGAAGCTTTCTTT.

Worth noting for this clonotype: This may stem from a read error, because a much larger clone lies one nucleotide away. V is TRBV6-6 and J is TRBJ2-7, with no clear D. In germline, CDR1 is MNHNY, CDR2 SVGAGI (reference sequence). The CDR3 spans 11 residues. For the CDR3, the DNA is TGTGCCAGCATTTTAAACTACGGGCAGTACTTC. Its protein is CASILNYGQYF.

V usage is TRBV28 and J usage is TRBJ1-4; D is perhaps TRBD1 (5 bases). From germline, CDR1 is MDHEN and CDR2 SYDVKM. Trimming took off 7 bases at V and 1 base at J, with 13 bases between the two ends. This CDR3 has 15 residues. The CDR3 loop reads CASTLPDRTNEKLFF. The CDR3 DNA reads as TGTGCCAGCACCTTGCCCGACAGAACTAATGAAAAACTGTTTTTT.

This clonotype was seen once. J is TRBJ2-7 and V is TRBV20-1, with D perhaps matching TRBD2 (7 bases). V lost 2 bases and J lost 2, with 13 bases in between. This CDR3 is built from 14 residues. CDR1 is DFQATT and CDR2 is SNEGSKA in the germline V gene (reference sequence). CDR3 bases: TGCAGTGCTAGACAAGGGGGGGGGGCCTACGAGCAGTACTTC. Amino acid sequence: CSARQGGGAYEQYF.

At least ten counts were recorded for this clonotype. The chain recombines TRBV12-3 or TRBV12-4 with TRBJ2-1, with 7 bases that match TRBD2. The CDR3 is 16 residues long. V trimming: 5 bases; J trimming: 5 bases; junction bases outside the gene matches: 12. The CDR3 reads CASSTQGAGVDNEQFF. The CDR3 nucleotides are TGTGCCAGCAGTACCCAAGGGGCGGGAGTAGACAATGAGCAGTTCTTC.

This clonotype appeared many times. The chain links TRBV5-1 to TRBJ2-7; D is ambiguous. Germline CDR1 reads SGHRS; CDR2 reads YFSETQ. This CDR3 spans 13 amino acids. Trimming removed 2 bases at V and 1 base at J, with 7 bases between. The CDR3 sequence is CASSLPSSYEQYF. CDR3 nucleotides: TGCGCCAGCAGCTTACCCTCATCCTACGAGCAGTACTTC. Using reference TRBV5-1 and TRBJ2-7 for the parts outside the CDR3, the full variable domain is KAGVTQTPRYLIKTRGQQVTLSCSPISGHRSVSWYQQTPGQGLQFLFEYFSETQRNKGNFPGRFSGRQFSNSRSEMNVSTLELGDSALYLCASSLPSSYEQYFGPGTRLTVT.

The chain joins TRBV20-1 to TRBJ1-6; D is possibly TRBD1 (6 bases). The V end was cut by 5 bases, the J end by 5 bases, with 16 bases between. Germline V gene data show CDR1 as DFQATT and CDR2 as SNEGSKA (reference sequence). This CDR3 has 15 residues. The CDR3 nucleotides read TGCAGTGCTTCGCCAGGGGAGCGGCATAATTCACCCCTCCACTTT. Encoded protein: CSASPGERHNSPLHF.

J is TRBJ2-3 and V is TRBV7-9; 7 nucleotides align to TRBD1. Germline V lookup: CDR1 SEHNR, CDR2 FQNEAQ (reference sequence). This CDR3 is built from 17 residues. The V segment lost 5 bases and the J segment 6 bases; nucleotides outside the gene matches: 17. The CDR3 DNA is TGTGCCAGCAGCCCTAGAACCGGGACAGAGACTATCGATACGCAGTATTTT. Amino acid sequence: CASSPRTGTETIDTQYF.

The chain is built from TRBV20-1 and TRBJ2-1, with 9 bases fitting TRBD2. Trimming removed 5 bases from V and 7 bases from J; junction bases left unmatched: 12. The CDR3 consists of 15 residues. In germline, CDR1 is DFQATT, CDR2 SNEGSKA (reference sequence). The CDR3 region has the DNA TGCAGTGCTGCCGGGACTAGCTCAGGTTTGAATGAGCAGTTCTTC. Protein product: CSAAGTSSGLNEQFF.